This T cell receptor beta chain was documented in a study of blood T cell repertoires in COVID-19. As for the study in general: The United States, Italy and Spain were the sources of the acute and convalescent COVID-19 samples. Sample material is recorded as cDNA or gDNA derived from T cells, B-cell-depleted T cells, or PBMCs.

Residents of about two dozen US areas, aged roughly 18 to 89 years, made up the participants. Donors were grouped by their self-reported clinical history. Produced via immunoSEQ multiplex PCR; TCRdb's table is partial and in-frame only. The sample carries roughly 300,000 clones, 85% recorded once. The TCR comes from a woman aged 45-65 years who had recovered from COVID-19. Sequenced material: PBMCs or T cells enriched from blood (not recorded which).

The CDR3 bases are TGTGCCACCAGCAGAACGGGACAGGCCTCGCGTGGCTACACCTTC. It translates to CATSRTGQASRGYTF. The chain carries TRBV15 and TRBJ1-2, with 8 bases aligning to TRBD1. The CDR3 spans 15 residues. Germline values: CDR1 LNHNV, CDR2 YYDKDF (reference sequence). With 2 bases clipped from V and 7 bases from J, the junction kept 9 bases outside the gene matches. Full variable domain (rest looked up from reference TRBV15 and TRBJ1-2): DAMVIQNPRYQVTQFGKPVTLSCSQTLNHNVMYWYQQKSSQAPKLLFHYYDKDFNNEADTPDNFQSRRPNTSFCFLDIRSPGLGDTAMYLCATSRTGQASRGYTFGSGTRLTVV.